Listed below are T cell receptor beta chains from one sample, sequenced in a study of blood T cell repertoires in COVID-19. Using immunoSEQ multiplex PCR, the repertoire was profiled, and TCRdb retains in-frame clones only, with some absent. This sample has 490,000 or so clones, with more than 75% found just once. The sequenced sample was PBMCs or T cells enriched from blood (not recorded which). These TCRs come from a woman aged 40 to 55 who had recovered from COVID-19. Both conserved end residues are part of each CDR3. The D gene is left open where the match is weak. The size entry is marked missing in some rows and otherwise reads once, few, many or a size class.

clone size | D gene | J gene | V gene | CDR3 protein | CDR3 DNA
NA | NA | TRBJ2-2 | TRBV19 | CASKISGRTGELFF | TGTGCCAGTAAAATCAGTGGGCGCACCGGGGAGCTGTTTTTT
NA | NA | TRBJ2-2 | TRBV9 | CASSVVSTGELFF | TGTGCCAGCAGCGTAGTTAGTACCGGGGAGCTGTTTTTT
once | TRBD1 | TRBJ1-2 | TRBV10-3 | CAISEGQGAYGYTF | TGTGCCATCAGTGAGGGGCAGGGGGCGTATGGCTACACCTTC
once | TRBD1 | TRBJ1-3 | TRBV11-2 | CASSGDRASGNTIYF | TGTGCCAGCAGTGGGGACAGGGCTTCTGGAAACACCATATATTTT
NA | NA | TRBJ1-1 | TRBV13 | CASTTHDRDFLAFF | TGTGCCAGCACCACGCACGATCGGGACTTCCTAGCTTTCTTT
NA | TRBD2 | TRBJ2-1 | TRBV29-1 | CSVGLRGGTYNEQFF | TGCAGCGTTGGATTGCGGGGGGGGACCTACAATGAGCAGTTCTTC
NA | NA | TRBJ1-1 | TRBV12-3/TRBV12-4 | CASSPQGNTEAFF | TGTGCCAGCAGTCCTCAGGGAAACACTGAAGCTTTCTTT
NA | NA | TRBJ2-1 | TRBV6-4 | CASSDRGFDEQFF | TGTGCCAGCAGTGACAGGGGTTTTGATGAGCAGTTCTTC
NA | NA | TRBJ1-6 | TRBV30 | CAWSEFVNSPLHF | TGTGCCTGGAGTGAATTTGTAAATTCACCCCTCCACTTT
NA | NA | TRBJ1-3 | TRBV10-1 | CASSTGSGNTIYF | TGCGCCAGCTCGACAGGTAGTGGAAACACCATATATTTT
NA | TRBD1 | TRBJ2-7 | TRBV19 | CASSPTTGGIYEQYF | TGTGCCAGTAGTCCGACGACAGGGGGCATCTACGAGCAGTACTTC
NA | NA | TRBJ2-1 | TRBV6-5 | CASSYFGGEGEQFF | TGTGCCAGCAGTTACTTCGGAGGAGAGGGTGAGCAGTTCTTC
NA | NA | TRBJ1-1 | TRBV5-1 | CASSSGQINTEAFF | TGCGCCAGCAGCTCGGGACAAATTAACACTGAAGCTTTCTTT